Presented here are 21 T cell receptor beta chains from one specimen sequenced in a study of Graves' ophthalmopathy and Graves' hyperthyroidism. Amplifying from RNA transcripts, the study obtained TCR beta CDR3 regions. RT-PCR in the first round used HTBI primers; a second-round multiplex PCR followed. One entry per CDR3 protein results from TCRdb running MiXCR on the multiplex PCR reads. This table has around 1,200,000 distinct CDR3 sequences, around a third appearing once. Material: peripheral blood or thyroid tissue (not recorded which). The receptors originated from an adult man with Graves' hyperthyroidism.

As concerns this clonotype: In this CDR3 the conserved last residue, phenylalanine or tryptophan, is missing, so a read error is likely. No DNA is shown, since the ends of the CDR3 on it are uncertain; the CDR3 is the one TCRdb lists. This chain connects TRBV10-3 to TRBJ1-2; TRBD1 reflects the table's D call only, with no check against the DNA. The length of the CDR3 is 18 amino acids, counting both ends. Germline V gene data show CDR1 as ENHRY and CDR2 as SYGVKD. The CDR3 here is CAIRLGQAGAGLTMATQS.

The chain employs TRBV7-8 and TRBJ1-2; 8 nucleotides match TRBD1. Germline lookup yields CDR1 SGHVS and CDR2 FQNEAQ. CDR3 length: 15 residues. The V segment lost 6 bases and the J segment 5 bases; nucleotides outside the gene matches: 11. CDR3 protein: CASSYTGGSQYGYTF. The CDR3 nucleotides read TGTGCCAGCAGTTACACAGGGGGTTCGCAGTATGGCTACACCTTC.

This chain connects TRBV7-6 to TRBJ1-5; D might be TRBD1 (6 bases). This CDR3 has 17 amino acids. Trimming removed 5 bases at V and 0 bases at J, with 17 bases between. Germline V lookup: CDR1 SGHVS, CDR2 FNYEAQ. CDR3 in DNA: TGTGCCAGCAGCACCCGGGCAGGGGAGTATAGCAATCAGCCCCAGCATTTT. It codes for CASSTRAGEYSNQPQHF.

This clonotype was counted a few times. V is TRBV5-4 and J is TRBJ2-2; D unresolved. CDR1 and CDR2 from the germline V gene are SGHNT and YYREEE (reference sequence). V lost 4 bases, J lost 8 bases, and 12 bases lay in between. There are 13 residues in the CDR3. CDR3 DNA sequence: TGTGCCAGCAGCCCAGTCGCCCGGGGGGAGCTGTTTTTT. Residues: CASSPVARGELFF.

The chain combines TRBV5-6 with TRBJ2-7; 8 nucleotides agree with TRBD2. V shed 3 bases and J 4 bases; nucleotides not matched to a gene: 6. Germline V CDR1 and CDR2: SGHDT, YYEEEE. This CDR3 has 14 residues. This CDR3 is CASSSYGGGYEQYF. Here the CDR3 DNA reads TGTGCCAGCAGCTCATACGGGGGGGGGTACGAGCAGTACTTC.

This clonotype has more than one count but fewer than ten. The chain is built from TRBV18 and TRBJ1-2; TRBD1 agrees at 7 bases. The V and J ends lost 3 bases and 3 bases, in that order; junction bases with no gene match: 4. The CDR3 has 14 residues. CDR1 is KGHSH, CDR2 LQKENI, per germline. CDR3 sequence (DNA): TGTGCCAGCTCACCGCTAGGACAGGACTATGGCTACACCTTC. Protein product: CASSPLGQDYGYTF. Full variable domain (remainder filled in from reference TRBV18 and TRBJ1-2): NAGVMQNPRHLVRRRGQEARLRCSPMKGHSHVYWYRQLPEEGLKFMVYLQKENIIDESGMPKERFSAEFPKEGPSILRIQQVVRGDSAAYFCASSPLGQDYGYTFGSGTRLTVV.

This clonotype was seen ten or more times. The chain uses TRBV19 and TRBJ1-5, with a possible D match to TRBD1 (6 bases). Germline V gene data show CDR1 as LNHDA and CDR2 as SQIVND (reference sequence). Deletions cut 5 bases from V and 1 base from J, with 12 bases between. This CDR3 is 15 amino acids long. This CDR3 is CASSPSGGSNQPQHF. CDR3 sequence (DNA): TGTGCCAGTAGTCCTTCCGGGGGCAGCAATCAGCCCCAGCATTTT.

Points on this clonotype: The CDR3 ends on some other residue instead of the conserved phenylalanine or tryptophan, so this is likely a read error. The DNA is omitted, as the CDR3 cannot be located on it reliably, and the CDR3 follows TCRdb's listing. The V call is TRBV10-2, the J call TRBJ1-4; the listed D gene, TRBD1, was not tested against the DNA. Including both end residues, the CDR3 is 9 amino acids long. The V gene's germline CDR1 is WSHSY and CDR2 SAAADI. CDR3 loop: CASSDEALR.

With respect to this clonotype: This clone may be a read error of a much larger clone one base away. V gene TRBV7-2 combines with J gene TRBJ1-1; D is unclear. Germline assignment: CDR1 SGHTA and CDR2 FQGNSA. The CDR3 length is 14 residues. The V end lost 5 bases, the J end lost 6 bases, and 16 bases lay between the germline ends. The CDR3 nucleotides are TGTGCCAGCAGCCATTCGAAGGGTTTGGCTGAAGCTTTCTTT. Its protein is CASSHSKGLAEAFF.

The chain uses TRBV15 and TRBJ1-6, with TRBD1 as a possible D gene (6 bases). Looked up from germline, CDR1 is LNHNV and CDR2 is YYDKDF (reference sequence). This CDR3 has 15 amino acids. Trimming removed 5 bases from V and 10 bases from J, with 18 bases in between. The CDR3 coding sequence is TGTGCCACCAGCCTGAGGGGGAACTATGGCTCACCCCTCCACTTT. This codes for CATSLRGNYGSPLHF.

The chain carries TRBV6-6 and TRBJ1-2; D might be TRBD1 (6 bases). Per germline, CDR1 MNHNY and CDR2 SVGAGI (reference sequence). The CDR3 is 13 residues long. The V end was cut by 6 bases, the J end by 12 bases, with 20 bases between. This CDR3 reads CASREDRLAGNTF. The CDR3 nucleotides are TGTGCCAGCAGAGAAGACAGGCTCGCTGGAAACACCTTC.

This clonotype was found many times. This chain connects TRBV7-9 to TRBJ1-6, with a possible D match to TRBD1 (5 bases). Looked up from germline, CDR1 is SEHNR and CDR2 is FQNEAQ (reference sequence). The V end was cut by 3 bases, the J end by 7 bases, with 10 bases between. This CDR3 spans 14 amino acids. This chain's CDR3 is CASSLGRENSPLHF. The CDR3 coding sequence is TGTGCCAGCAGCTTGGGGCGGGAGAATTCACCCCTCCACTTT. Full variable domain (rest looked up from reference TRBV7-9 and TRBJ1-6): DTGVSQNPRHKITKRGQNVTFRCDPISEHNRLYWYRQTLGQGPEFLTYFQNEAQLEKSRLLSDRFSAERPKGSFSTLEIQRTEQGDSAMYLCASSLGRENSPLHFGNGTRLTVT.

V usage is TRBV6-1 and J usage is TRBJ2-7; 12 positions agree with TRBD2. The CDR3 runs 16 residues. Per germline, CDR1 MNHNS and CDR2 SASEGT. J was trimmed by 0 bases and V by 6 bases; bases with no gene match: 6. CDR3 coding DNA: TGTGCCAGCAGACGGACTAGCGGGATCAGCTCCTACGAGCAGTACTTC. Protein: CASRRTSGISSYEQYF.

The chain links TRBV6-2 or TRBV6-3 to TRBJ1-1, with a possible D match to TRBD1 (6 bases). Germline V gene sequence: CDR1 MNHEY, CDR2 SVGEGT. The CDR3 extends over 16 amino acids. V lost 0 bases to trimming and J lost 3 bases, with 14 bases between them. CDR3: CASSYSAWQGHTEAFF. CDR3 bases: TGTGCCAGCAGTTACTCTGCTTGGCAGGGGCACACTGAAGCTTTCTTT.

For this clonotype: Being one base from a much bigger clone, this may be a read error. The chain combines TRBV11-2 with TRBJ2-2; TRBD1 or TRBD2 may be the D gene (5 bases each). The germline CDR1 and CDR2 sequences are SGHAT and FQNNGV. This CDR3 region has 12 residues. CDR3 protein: CASSPRDGDLFF. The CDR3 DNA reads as TGTGCCAGCAGCCCACGCGACGGGGACCTGTTTTTT.

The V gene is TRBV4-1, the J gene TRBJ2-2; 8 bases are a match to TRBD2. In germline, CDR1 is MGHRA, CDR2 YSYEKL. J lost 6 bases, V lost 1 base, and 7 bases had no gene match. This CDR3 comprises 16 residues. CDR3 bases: TGCGCCAGCAGCCAAGTGGTAGCGGGAAAGGCCGGGGAGCTGTTTTTT. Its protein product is CASSQVVAGKAGELFF.

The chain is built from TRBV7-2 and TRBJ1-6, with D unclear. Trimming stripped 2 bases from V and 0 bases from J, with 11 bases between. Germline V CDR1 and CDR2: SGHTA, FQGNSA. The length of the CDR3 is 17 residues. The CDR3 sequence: CASSLRTVSSYNSPLHF. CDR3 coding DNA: TGTGCCAGCAGCTTACGGACTGTGAGCTCCTATAATTCACCCCTCCACTTT. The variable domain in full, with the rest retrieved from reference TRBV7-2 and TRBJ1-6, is GAGVSQSPSNKVTEKGKDVELRCDPISGHTALYWYRQSLGQGLEFLIYFQGNSAPDKSGLPSDRFSAERTGGSVSTLTIQRTQQEDSAVYLCASSLRTVSSYNSPLHFGNGTRLTVT.

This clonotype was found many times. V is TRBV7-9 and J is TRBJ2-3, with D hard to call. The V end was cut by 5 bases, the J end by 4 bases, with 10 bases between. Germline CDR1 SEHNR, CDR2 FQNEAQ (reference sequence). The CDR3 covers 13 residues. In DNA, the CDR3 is TGTGCCAGCAGCCCACGCGGTCCAGATACGCAGTATTTT. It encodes CASSPRGPDTQYF. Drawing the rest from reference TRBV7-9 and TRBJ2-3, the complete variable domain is DTGVSQNPRHKITKRGQNVTFRCDPISEHNRLYWYRQTLGQGPEFLTYFQNEAQLEKSRLLSDRFSAERPKGSFSTLEIQRTEQGDSAMYLCASSPRGPDTQYFGPGTRLTVL.

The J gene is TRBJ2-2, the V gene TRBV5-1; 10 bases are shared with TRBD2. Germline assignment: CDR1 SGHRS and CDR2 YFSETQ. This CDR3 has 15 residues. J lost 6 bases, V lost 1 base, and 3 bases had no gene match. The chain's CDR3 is CASSLPLAGAGELFF. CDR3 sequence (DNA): TGCGCCAGCAGCTTGCCCCTAGCGGGAGCCGGGGAGCTGTTTTTT.

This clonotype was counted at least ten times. The CDR3 sequence: CSASFFSRVSGNTIYF. The CDR3 DNA sequence: TGCAGTGCTAGCTTTTTCTCCAGGGTCTCTGGAAACACCATATATTTT. The V and J genes are TRBV20-1 and TRBJ1-3; tentatively, D is TRBD1 (5 bases). Trimming removed 3 bases from V and 0 bases from J, with 15 bases in between. CDR1 and CDR2 (germline): DFQATT, SNEGSKA (reference sequence). The CDR3 is 16 amino acids.

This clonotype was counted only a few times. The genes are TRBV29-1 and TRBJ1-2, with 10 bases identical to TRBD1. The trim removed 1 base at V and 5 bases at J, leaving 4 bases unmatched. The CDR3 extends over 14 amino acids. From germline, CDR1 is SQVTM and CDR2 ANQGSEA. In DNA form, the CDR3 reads TGCAGCGTTGAAGGGGGACAGGGGACTTATGGCTACACCTTC. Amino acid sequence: CSVEGGQGTYGYTF.